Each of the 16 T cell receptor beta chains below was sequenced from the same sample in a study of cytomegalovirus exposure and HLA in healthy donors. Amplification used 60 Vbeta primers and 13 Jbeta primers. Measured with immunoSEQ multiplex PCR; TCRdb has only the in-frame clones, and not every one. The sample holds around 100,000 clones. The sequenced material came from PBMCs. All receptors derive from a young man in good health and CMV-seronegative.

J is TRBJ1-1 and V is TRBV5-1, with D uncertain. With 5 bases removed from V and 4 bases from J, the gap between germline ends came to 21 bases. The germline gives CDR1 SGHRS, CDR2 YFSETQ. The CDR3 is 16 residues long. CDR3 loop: CASSSLVLSPSTEAFF. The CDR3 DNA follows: TGCGCCAGCAGTTCCCTGGTACTCTCTCCGAGCACTGAAGCTTTCTTT.

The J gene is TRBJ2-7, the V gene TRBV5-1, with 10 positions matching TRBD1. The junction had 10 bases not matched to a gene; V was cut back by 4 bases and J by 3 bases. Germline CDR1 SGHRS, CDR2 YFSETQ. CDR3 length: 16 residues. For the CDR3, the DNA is TGCGCCAGCAGCCCCCGACAGGGGGCTGTAAGCTACGAGCAGTACTTC. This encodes CASSPRQGAVSYEQYF.

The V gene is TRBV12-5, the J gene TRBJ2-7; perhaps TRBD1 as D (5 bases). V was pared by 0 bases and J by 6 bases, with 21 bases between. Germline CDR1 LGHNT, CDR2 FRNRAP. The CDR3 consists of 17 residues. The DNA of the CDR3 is TGTGCTAGTGGTTTGGTACAGGTATCGGTCAGCACCTGCGAGCAGTACTTC. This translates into CASGLVQVSVSTCEQYF.

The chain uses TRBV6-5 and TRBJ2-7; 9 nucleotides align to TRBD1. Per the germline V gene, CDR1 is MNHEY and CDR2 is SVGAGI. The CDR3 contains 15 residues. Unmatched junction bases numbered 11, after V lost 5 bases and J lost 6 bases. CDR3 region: CASSPHPGTGTEQYF. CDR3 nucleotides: TGTGCCAGCAGTCCACACCCCGGGACAGGGACCGAGCAGTACTTC.

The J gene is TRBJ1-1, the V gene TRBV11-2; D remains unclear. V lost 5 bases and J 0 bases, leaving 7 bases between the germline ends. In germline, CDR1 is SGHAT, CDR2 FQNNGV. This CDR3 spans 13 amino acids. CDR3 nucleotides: TGTGCCAGCAGCGCAGTGCTGAACACTGAAGCTTTCTTT. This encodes CASSAVLNTEAFF. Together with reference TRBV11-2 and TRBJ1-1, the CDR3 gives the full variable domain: EAGVAQSPRYKIIEKRQSVAFWCNPISGHATLYWYQQILGQGPKLLIQFQNNGVVDDSQLPKDRFSAERLKGVDSTLKIQPAKLEDSAVYLCASSAVLNTEAFFGQGTRLTVV.

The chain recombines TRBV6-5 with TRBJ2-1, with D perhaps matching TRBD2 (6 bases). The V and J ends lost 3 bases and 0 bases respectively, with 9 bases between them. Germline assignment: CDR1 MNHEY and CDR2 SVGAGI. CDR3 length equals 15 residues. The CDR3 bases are TGTGCCAGCAGTTATACCGGGGGCTCCTACAATGAGCAGTTCTTC. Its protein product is CASSYTGGSYNEQFF.

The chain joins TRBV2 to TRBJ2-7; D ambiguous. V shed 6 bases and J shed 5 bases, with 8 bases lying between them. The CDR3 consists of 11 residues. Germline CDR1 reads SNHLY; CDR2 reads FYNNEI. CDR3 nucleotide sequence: TGTGCCAGCAGCGGCAGGAACGAGCAGTACTTC. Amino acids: CASSGRNEQYF.

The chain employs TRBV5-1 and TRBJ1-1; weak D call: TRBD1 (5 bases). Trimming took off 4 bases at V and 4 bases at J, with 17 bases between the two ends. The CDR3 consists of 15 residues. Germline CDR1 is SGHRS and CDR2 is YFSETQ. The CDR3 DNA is TGCGCCAGCAGCCCCGGGGCGGGGTTGAGCACTGAAGCTTTCTTT. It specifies CASSPGAGLSTEAFF.

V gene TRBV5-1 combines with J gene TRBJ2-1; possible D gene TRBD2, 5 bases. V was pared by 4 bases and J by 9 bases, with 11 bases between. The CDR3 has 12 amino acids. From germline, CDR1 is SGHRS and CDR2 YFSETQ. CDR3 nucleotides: TGCGCCAGCAGCAGCGGCAGTGGTGAGCAGTTCTTC. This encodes CASSSGSGEQFF.

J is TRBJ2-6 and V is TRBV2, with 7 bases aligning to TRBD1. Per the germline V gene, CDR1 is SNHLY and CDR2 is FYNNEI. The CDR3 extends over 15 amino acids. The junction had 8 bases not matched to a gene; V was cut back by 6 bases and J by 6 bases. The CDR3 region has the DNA TGTGCCAGCAGCCCACAGGGGCCTACGGCCAACGTCCTGACTTTC. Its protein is CASSPQGPTANVLTF.

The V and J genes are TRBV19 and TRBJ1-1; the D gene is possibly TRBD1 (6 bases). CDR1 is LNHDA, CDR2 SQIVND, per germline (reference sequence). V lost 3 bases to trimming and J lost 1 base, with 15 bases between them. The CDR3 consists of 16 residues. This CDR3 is CASSISRRTANTEAFF. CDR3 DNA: TGTGCCAGTAGTATTAGTAGAAGGACAGCGAACACTGAAGCTTTCTTT.

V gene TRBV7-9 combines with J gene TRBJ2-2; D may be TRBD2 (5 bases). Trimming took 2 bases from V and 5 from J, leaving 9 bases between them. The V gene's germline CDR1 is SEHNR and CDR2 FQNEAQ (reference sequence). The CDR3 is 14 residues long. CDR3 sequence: CASSLTRETGELFF. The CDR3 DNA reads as TGTGCCAGCAGCTTAACTAGAGAGACCGGGGAGCTGTTTTTT.

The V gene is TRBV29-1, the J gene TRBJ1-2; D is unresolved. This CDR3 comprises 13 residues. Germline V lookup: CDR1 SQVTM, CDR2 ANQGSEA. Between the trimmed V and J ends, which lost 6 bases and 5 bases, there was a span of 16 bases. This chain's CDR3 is CSVRGEQLYGYTF. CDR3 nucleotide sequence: TGCAGCGTCCGCGGGGAACAGTTATATGGCTACACCTTC.

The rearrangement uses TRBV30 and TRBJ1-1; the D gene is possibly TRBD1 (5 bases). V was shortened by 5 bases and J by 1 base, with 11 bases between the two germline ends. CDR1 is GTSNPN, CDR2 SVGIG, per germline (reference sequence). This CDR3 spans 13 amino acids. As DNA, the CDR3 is TGTGCCTGGGGGGGGAAGGGGAACACTGAAGCTTTCTTT. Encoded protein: CAWGGKGNTEAFF.

The CDR3 protein is CASSAEASAEFF. CDR3 bases: TGTGCCAGCAGCGCCGAAGCCTCCGCGGAGTTCTTC. The chain uses TRBV2 and TRBJ2-1; D ambiguous. The CDR3 covers 12 residues. The germline V and J ends were trimmed by 6 bases and 14 bases, with 17 bases remaining between them. Looked up from germline, CDR1 is SNHLY and CDR2 is FYNNEI.

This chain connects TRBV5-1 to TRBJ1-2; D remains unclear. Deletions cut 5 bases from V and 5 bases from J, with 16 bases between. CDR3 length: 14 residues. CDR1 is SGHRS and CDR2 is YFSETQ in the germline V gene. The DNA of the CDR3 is TGCGCCAGCAGTCGGGGAGGGCCACCGTATGGCTACACCTTC. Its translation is CASSRGGPPYGYTF.